This TCR beta chain was retrieved from a study of blood T cell repertoires in COVID-19. Study information: Nucleic acid was either cDNA or gDNA, and it came from T cells, B-cell-depleted T cells, or PBMCs.

Patients at the Seattle site were enrolled during active infection and followed longitudinally. In germline, CDR1 is SEHNR, CDR2 FQNEAQ (reference sequence). With 4 bases clipped from V and 5 bases from J, the junction kept 15 bases outside the gene matches. This CDR3 contains 17 residues. Only a few counts were recorded for this clone. Original processing methods: Amplifying reference gene primers gave estimates of nucleated cell counts. Only in-frame clones appear in the TCRdb table, and some are missing; sequencing was by immunoSEQ multiplex PCR. V and J calls and clone size are those listed in that table; D and trimming were worked out from the DNA. The sample carries some 300,000 clones, around nine tenths recorded once.

The TCR comes from a woman aged 30 to 39 with COVID-19, enrolled during active disease. This rearrangement joins TRBV7-9 to TRBJ2-5; 8 positions match TRBD1. What was sequenced was peripheral blood. CDR3 region: CASSYEPRGRGLETQYF. The CDR3 DNA sequence: TGTGCCAGCAGCTACGAGCCGCGGGGCAGGGGGCTGGAGACCCAGTACTTC.